This T cell receptor (beta chain) was identified during a study of response to subunit inactivated influenza vaccine. Overall study findings and caveats: With each seasonal influenza vaccination, the authors suggested, few new T cells are recruited.

Germline CDR1 reads MNHNS; CDR2 reads SASEGT. V was clipped by 3 bases and J by 4 bases; unmatched bases: 12. The CDR3 covers 19 residues. MiXCR, run by TCRdb on the RT-PCR reads, gives a single entry per CDR3 protein. The table shows around 320,000 distinct CDR3 sequences, with approximately 23% occurring only once. This clonotype was detected a few times. The antigen is not known. The gene calls are TRBV6-1 and TRBJ2-3, with 14 bases matching TRBD2. The sequence derives from a man between 50 and 75 years old who received an inactivated influenza vaccine. The source material was PBMCs from blood, sampled 21 months after vaccination. CDR3 in DNA: TGTGCCAGCAGTGAGCGATCAGGACTAGCGGGGGGCATCGCAGATACGCAGTATTTT. Its protein is CASSERSGLAGGIADTQYF.